A selection of T cell receptor beta chains follows, all from one sample in a study of cytomegalovirus exposure and HLA in healthy donors. Repertoires were generated with immunoSEQ multiplex PCR, while TCRdb's copy carries only in-frame clones and drops some. This sample has 80,000 to 95,000 clones, with over 70% found just once. Source material: PBMCs. The origin of the receptors is a man between 18 and 29 years old in good health and CMV-seropositive. Each CDR3 is given with its conserved first and last residue. Each record gives: clone size, J gene, D gene, V gene, CDR3 protein, CDR3 DNA. The D gene is left open where the match is weak. Expanded clones get a size class; other rows say once, few or many, or leave the size out.

>medium-sized|TRBJ2-1|.|TRBV7-9
CASSLGPHREFF
TGTGCCAGCAGCTTAGGCCCCCACAGAGAGTTCTTC
>.|TRBJ2-3|TRBD2|TRBV7-9
CASSFGLADPSTDTQYF
TGTGCCAGCAGCTTCGGACTAGCGGACCCAAGCACAGATACGCAGTATTTT
>.|TRBJ2-7|TRBD1|TRBV10-3
CAIRDRVDEQYF
TGTGCCATCAGGGACAGGGTAGACGAGCAGTACTTC
>few|TRBJ1-1|.|TRBV6-5
CASFGSPPRPEAFF
TGTGCCAGCTTCGGGTCGCCGCCTAGGCCTGAAGCTTTCTTT
>.|TRBJ1-1|.|TRBV27
CASSNNGGGTEAFF
TGTGCCAGCAGTAACAACGGGGGAGGCACTGAAGCTTTCTTT
>few|TRBJ2-1|.|TRBV5-6
CASSSARGNEQFF
TGTGCCAGCAGCTCCGCCAGGGGTAATGAGCAGTTCTTC
>.|TRBJ1-4|.|TRBV9
CASSVDISSEKLFF
TGTGCCAGCAGCGTAGATATCTCGTCTGAAAAACTGTTTTTT
>once|TRBJ1-5|TRBD1|TRBV18
CASSMKTGDQPQHF
TGTGCCAGCTCAATGAAAACAGGGGATCAGCCCCAGCATTTT
>.|TRBJ2-1|TRBD2|TRBV2
CASSERLAGVRGEQFF
TGTGCCAGCAGTGAAAGACTAGCGGGAGTACGCGGTGAGCAGTTCTTC
>.|TRBJ2-2|.|TRBV11-3
CASRGGGPTGELFF
TGTGCCAGCAGGGGCGGAGGGCCCACCGGGGAGCTGTTTTTT
>.|TRBJ1-1|.|TRBV14
CASSQLSLNTEAFF
TGTGCCAGCAGCCAACTCTCTCTGAACACTGAAGCTTTCTTT
>.|TRBJ1-5|.|TRBV19
CASSNGGQPQHF
TGTGCCAGTAGCAACGGAGGTCAGCCCCAGCATTTT
>.|TRBJ2-7|.|TRBV9
CASSPRDFSYEQYF
TGTGCCAGCAGCCCCAGGGACTTCTCCTACGAGCAGTACTTC
>.|TRBJ1-5|TRBD1|TRBV6-5
CASQGGGQPQHF
TGTGCCAGCCAGGGGGGCGGGCAGCCCCAGCATTTT
>few|TRBJ1-1|TRBD1|TRBV7-8
CASSFRFRPGQGVEAFF
TGTGCCAGCAGCTTCCGATTCAGACCGGGACAGGGGGTTGAAGCTTTCTTT
>few|TRBJ1-2|TRBD1|TRBV19
CASSILGTGTGGWGYTF
TGTGCCAGTAGTATCCTGGGAACCGGGACAGGGGGCTGGGGCTACACCTTC
>few|TRBJ2-2|TRBD2|TRBV4-1
CASSQETLAGVAGELFF
TGCGCCAGCAGCCAAGAAACACTAGCGGGAGTGGCCGGGGAGCTGTTTTTT
>once|TRBJ2-7|TRBD1|TRBV25-1
CASSELGTGNYEQYF
TGTGCCAGCAGTGAATTAGGGACAGGGAACTACGAGCAGTACTTC
>.|TRBJ2-7|.|TRBV2
CASSEQSPYYEQYF
TGTGCCAGCAGTGAACAGTCCCCATACTACGAGCAGTACTTC
>.|TRBJ1-5|.|TRBV27
CASSFSGVNQPQHF
TGTGCCAGCAGTTTTTCAGGGGTCAATCAGCCCCAGCATTTT
>.|TRBJ2-7|.|TRBV11-3
CASSLSGRVYEQYF
TGTGCCAGCAGCTTAAGTGGGCGGGTCTACGAGCAGTACTTC
>.|TRBJ2-7|.|TRBV9
CASRKPGKLYEQYF
TGTGCCAGCAGAAAACCAGGGAAGCTCTACGAGCAGTACTTC
>few|TRBJ2-3|.|TRBV20-1
CSAGIADTQYF
TGCAGTGCCGGGATAGCAGATACGCAGTATTTT
>.|TRBJ2-7|TRBD1|TRBV19
CASSINRGDFEQYF
TGTGCCAGTAGTATAAACAGGGGGGACTTCGAGCAGTACTTC
>.|TRBJ1-2|TRBD1|TRBV5-6
CASSFRDRGGFTF
TGTGCCAGCAGCTTCCGGGACAGGGGAGGATTCACCTTC
>.|TRBJ1-4|.|TRBV5-4
CASSLALGATNEKLFF
TGTGCCAGCAGCTTGGCCCTGGGGGCGACTAATGAAAAACTGTTTTTT
>.|TRBJ2-7|.|TRBV6-1
CASSESAGGSYEQYF
TGTGCCAGCAGTGAGTCAGCGGGTGGTTCCTACGAGCAGTACTTC
>few|TRBJ2-7|.|TRBV28
CASSLSSAQLEQYF
TGTGCCAGCAGTCTCTCTAGCGCCCAGCTCGAGCAGTACTTC
>.|TRBJ1-4|.|TRBV28
CASTGFVREKLFF
TGTGCCAGCACTGGCTTTGTTCGTGAAAAACTGTTTTTT
>.|TRBJ2-7|.|TRBV7-6
CASSLNRNYEQYF
TGTGCCAGCAGCTTGAACAGAAACTACGAGCAGTACTTC
>.|TRBJ1-1|.|TRBV29-1
CSPSRQTNTEAFF
TGCAGCCCGTCTCGACAGACGAACACTGAAGCTTTCTTT
>.|TRBJ1-4|TRBD1|TRBV15
CATSGRQGAANEKLFF
TGTGCCACCAGCGGTAGACAGGGGGCGGCTAATGAAAAACTGTTTTTT
>.|TRBJ2-7|.|TRBV11-2
CASRTIKGIGYEQYF
TGTGCCAGCAGGACTATTAAGGGTATCGGCTACGAGCAGTACTTC